The 14 T cell receptor beta chains presented below share a single source sample, sequenced in a study of blood T cell repertoires in COVID-19. Only in-frame clones appear in the TCRdb table, and some are missing; sequencing was by immunoSEQ multiplex PCR. Of about 280,000 clones in the sample, 80% to 90% are singletons; the top ten hold roughly 5.1%. Sequencing was done on a sample of peripheral blood. The source of these receptors is a man aged 35 to 55 with acute or convalescent COVID-19.

This chain joins TRBV10-1 and TRBJ1-1; weak D call: TRBD1 (6 bases). Trimming stripped 2 bases from V and 1 base from J, with 11 bases between. Looked up from germline, CDR1 is WNHNN and CDR2 is SYGVQD (reference sequence). This CDR3 region has 15 residues. The CDR3 DNA follows: TGCGCCAGCAGTGAGAAGCGGGGGGCGAACACTGAAGCTTTCTTT. Translating gives CASSEKRGANTEAFF.

The genes are TRBV6-4 and TRBJ2-1, with 7 bases aligning to TRBD1. Germline CDR1 is MRHNA and CDR2 is SNTAGT. Losses at the gene ends were 0 bases for V and 9 bases for J; bases not matched to a gene: 2. There are 13 residues in the CDR3. The CDR3 nucleotides are TGTGCCAGCAGTGACTCAAGACAGGGTGAGCAGTTCTTC. Amino acids: CASSDSRQGEQFF.

The genes are TRBV27 and TRBJ2-2; D might be TRBD1 (5 bases). There are 14 residues in the CDR3. Trimming removed 4 bases at V and 7 bases at J, with 13 bases between. From germline, CDR1 is MNHEY and CDR2 SMNVEV (reference sequence). For the CDR3, the DNA is TGTGCCAGCAGTTACTCCAGGGCGGTCGGGGAGCTGTTTTTT. It specifies CASSYSRAVGELFF.

This clone is a singleton in its sample. The chain employs TRBV9 and TRBJ2-3; no reliable D call. Trimming stripped 3 bases from V and 6 bases from J, with 8 bases between. CDR1 is SGDLS and CDR2 is YYNGEE in the germline V gene. This CDR3 is built from 12 residues. The CDR3 here is CASSAGADTQYF. CDR3 coding DNA: TGTGCCAGCAGCGCAGGCGCGGATACGCAGTATTTT.

The V and J genes are TRBV6-5 and TRBJ2-1, with 11 positions matching TRBD2. Germline CDR1 and CDR2: MNHEY and SVGAGI. The CDR3 covers 15 residues. V shed 4 bases and J 3 bases; nucleotides not matched to a gene: 2. CDR3 nucleotides: TGTGCCAGCAGTTCCACTAGCGGGAGCTACAATGAGCAGTTCTTC. This encodes CASSSTSGSYNEQFF.

This chain uses TRBV5-6 with TRBJ1-1; TRBD1 might be the D (5 bases). Per germline, CDR1 SGHDT and CDR2 YYEEEE. V was pared by 10 bases and J by 7 bases, with 23 bases between. This CDR3 comprises 14 residues. CDR3 sequence (DNA): TGTGCCCGCCAGACGGGGGGGGTGGCGGTTGAAGCTTTCTTT. Its protein product is CARQTGGVAVEAFF.

This rearrangement joins TRBV29-1 to TRBJ2-3; 8 nucleotides align to TRBD2. Germline V CDR1 and CDR2: SQVTM, ANQGSEA. J was trimmed by 6 bases and V by 4 bases; bases with no gene match: 6. The CDR3 extends over 13 amino acids. CDR3 DNA: TGCAGCGTTGGGACGGGGGGGATGGATACGCAGTATTTT. Translating it yields CSVGTGGMDTQYF.

The count of this clone is one. The chain employs TRBV7-2 and TRBJ1-2; D might be TRBD1 (5 bases). The germline V gene has CDR1 SGHTA and CDR2 FQGNSA. The CDR3 is 14 amino acids. V dropped 6 bases and J dropped 6 bases, with 17 bases sitting between them. Here the CDR3 DNA reads TGTGCCAGCAGACCCTCTGATCGGGGGGATGGCTACACCTTC. This codes for CASRPSDRGDGYTF.

This clone was found a few times. This sequence joins TRBV6-1 and TRBJ1-4, with D maybe TRBD1 (5 bases). The germline CDR1 and CDR2 sequences are MNHNS and SASEGT. The length of the CDR3 is 16 residues. V was pared by 3 bases and J by 7 bases, with 18 bases between. In DNA form, the CDR3 reads TGTGCCAGCAGTGATCTCGTGCGGGGGGGGAGTGAAAAACTGTTTTTT. Translating gives CASSDLVRGGSEKLFF.

The chain carries TRBV5-1 and TRBJ2-1; TRBD2 aligns across 13 bases. Germline V gene sequence: CDR1 SGHRS, CDR2 YFSETQ. V gave up 0 bases and J gave up 8 bases; unmatched junction bases: 2. The CDR3 has 15 amino acids. Here the CDR3 reads CASSLGLAGGDEQFF. CDR3 DNA sequence: TGCGCCAGCAGCTTGGGACTAGCGGGGGGAGATGAGCAGTTCTTC.

Only one count was recorded for this clone. V is TRBV7-9 and J is TRBJ2-3; possibly TRBD2 for D (5 bases). The germline V and J ends were trimmed by 4 bases and 11 bases, with 13 bases remaining between them. Per germline, CDR1 SEHNR and CDR2 FQNEAQ (reference sequence). This CDR3 is 12 amino acids long. The CDR3 bases are TGTGCCAGCAGCTCGGACTCATGGAGGCAGTATTTT. It is translated as CASSSDSWRQYF.

This sequence joins TRBV6-5 and TRBJ1-3, with a tentative D call TRBD1 (6 bases). V gave up 8 bases and J gave up 4 bases, with 18 bases separating them. Germline V gene sequence: CDR1 MNHEY, CDR2 SVGAGI. CDR3 length equals 15 residues. CDR3 sequence (DNA): TGTGCCAGCGGAAAAACAGGGTTTGCAGGAAACACCATATATTTT. It codes for CASGKTGFAGNTIYF.

Details on this clone: Other DNA sequences in this specimen translate into the identical CDR3. The rearrangement links TRBV5-1 to TRBJ1-3; no firm D call. Per the germline V gene, CDR1 is SGHRS and CDR2 is YFSETQ. The V gene lost 2 bases and the J gene lost 0 bases, with 9 bases spanning the gap. This CDR3 spans 15 amino acids. The CDR3 DNA reads TGCGCCAGCAGCTTAGACGGGTCCTCTGGAAACACCATATATTTT. As protein: CASSLDGSSGNTIYF.

The chain couples TRBV2 to TRBJ1-2; 9 nucleotides agree with TRBD1. The junction had 14 bases not matched to a gene; V was cut back by 4 bases and J by 8 bases. Per the germline V gene, CDR1 is SNHLY and CDR2 is FYNNEI. The CDR3 is 16 amino acids. The CDR3 coding sequence is TGTGCCAGCAGTGCCTTCCGTTTGACAGGGGGAATCGGCTACACCTTC. Encoded protein: CASSAFRLTGGIGYTF.